Each of the 14 T cell receptor beta chains below was sequenced from the same sample in a study of T cells after posttransplantation cyclophosphamide. Treatment was busulfan-fludarabine conditioning, a marrow graft, and cyclophosphamide on days +3 and +4. The protocol was immunoSEQ multiplex PCR, while the TCRdb copy is restricted to in-frame clones and leaves out a portion. This sample carries tens of thousands of clones, 85% to 90% of them seen once, and the ten largest clones take about 12%. This sample comprised PBMCs, obtained after allogeneic stem cell transplant with posttransplant cyclophosphamide. All receptors come from a female patient aged 25-40 years who received an allogeneic stem cell transplant from an unrelated donor, was CMV-positive, and had no GVHD. The graft donor may have contributed some T cells.

This clone was seen a few times. V and J are TRBV11-2 and TRBJ2-7, with TRBD1 identical over 12 bases. The J segment lost 5 bases and the V segment lost 5 bases, leaving 4 bases of the junction unmatched. In germline, CDR1 is SGHAT, CDR2 FQNNGV. The CDR3 runs 14 residues. DNA for the CDR3: TGTGCCAGCAGCAGGGGACAGGGGGCGAACGAGCAGTACTTC. Translated: CASSRGQGANEQYF.

This clone has a handful of counts. The chain joins TRBV6-5 to TRBJ2-7; perhaps TRBD1 as D (5 bases). With 0 bases removed from V and 5 bases from J, the gap between germline ends came to 8 bases. The CDR3 spans 13 residues. The V gene's germline CDR1 is MNHEY and CDR2 SVGAGI. In DNA, the CDR3 is TGTGCCAGCAGTTACTCACAGGTCGACGAGCAGTACTTC. Protein: CASSYSQVDEQYF.

J is TRBJ1-1 and V is TRBV11-3, with 7 positions matching TRBD1. CDR3 length: 11 amino acids. With V trimmed by 6 bases and J by 11 bases, 6 bases remained unmatched. The germline V gene has CDR1 SGHNT and CDR2 YENEEA. CDR3 DNA sequence: TGTGCCAGCAGAAACAGGGGCCCGGCTTTCTTT. Protein product: CASRNRGPAFF. The whole variable domain, remainder taken from reference TRBV11-3 and TRBJ1-1, is EAGVVQSPRYKIIEKKQPVAFWCNPISGHNTLYWYLQNLGQGPELLIRYENEEAVDDSQLPKDRFSAERLKGVDSTLKIQPAELGDSAVYLCASRNRGPAFFGQGTRLTVV.

V and J are TRBV28 and TRBJ2-2; tentative D call: TRBD1 (6 bases). The V end was cut by 6 bases, the J end by 2 bases, with 7 bases between. Germline V gene data show CDR1 as MDHEN and CDR2 as SYDVKM. The CDR3 loop spans 13 amino acids. The CDR3 nucleotides read TGTGCCAGCAGGACAGGCAACACCGGGGAGCTGTTTTTT. Protein sequence: CASRTGNTGELFF.

DNA of the CDR3: TGTGCCAGCTCACCCGGAGGGGGCCGGAGCACTGAAGCTTTCTTT. Translation: CASSPGGGRSTEAFF. The chain carries TRBV18 and TRBJ1-1; 7 bases line up with TRBD1. V lost 3 bases to trimming and J lost 4 bases; unmatched junction nucleotides: 8. Germline CDR1 is KGHSH and CDR2 is LQKENI. CDR3 size: 15 residues.

The chain is built from TRBV10-3 and TRBJ2-2; TRBD2 agrees at 9 bases. Germline loops: CDR1 ENHRY, CDR2 SYGVKD. V was clipped by 6 bases and J by 4 bases; unmatched bases: 3. The CDR3 has 14 amino acids. CDR3 in amino acids: CAIRELAGTGELFF. The CDR3 DNA reads TGTGCCATCAGGGAACTAGCGGGCACCGGGGAGCTGTTTTTT.

J is TRBJ2-6 and V is TRBV5-5; the D is unclear. Germline V lookup: CDR1 SGHKS, CDR2 YYEKEE (reference sequence). This CDR3 spans 14 amino acids. V was shortened by 0 bases and J by 1 base, with 2 bases between the two germline ends. The CDR3 coding sequence is TGTGCCAGCAGCTTGGCGTCTGGGGCCAACGTCCTGACTTTC. This gives the protein CASSLASGANVLTF.

The chain has TRBV28 and TRBJ1-2, with D perhaps matching TRBD1 (5 bases). Trimming cost V 5 bases and J 7 bases, with 17 bases left between them. CDR3 length equals 14 residues. Germline CDR1 MDHEN, CDR2 SYDVKM. The CDR3 loop reads CASSRGGVNSGYTF. CDR3 DNA sequence: TGTGCCAGCAGTCGGGGCGGGGTAAATAGTGGCTACACCTTC.

The CDR3 DNA reads as TGTGCCAGCAGTTTATATCGGGGAACTGAAGCTTTCTTT. It yields the protein CASSLYRGTEAFF. J is TRBJ1-1 and V is TRBV27; unclear D gene. Germline CDR1 and CDR2: MNHEY and SMNVEV (reference sequence). This CDR3 contains 13 residues. V shed 1 base and J shed 5 bases, with 8 bases lying between them.

V gene TRBV9 combines with J gene TRBJ1-2, with D uncertain. Per germline, CDR1 SGDLS and CDR2 YYNGEE. Between the trimmed V and J ends, which lost 6 bases and 5 bases, there was a span of 23 bases. The length of the CDR3 is 16 residues. The CDR3, as DNA: TGTGCCAGCACCAAATCCTCCGGAGCTGAGGTTTATGGCTACACCTTC. It specifies CASTKSSGAEVYGYTF.

In its sample, this clone was seen a few times. The chain combines TRBV19 with TRBJ1-3; D call uncertain. This CDR3 has 14 amino acids. Trimming shortened V by 1 base and J by 2 bases, and 6 bases separated the two germline ends. The germline CDR1 and CDR2 sequences are LNHDA and SQIVND (reference sequence). The CDR3 nucleotides are TGTGCCAGTAGTATAGGCACGGCTGGAAACACCATATATTTT. Translated, it gives CASSIGTAGNTIYF.

This chain uses TRBV7-9 with TRBJ1-1; D perhaps matches TRBD1 (5 bases). Looked up from germline, CDR1 is SEHNR and CDR2 is FQNEAQ (reference sequence). Deletions cut 2 bases from V and 4 bases from J, with 8 bases between. The CDR3 runs 13 residues. The CDR3 sequence is CASSLLGGTEAFF. The CDR3 DNA sequence: TGTGCCAGCAGCTTATTGGGGGGCACTGAAGCTTTCTTT. Based on the CDR3 plus reference TRBV7-9 and TRBJ1-1, the full variable domain is DTGVSQNPRHKITKRGQNVTFRCDPISEHNRLYWYRQTLGQGPEFLTYFQNEAQLEKSRLLSDRFSAERPKGSFSTLEIQRTEQGDSAMYLCASSLLGGTEAFFGQGTRLTVV.

The chain uses TRBV5-1 and TRBJ1-5; a possible D gene is TRBD1 (5 bases). Trimming left V 4 bases short and J 7 bases short, with 15 bases between. CDR1 is SGHRS, CDR2 YFSETQ, per germline. The CDR3 runs to 14 residues. The CDR3 loop is CASSQGGGEQPQHF. CDR3 bases: TGCGCCAGCAGCCAAGGCGGGGGGGAACAGCCCCAGCATTTT.

V and J are TRBV7-3 and TRBJ2-2, with 7 bases lining up with TRBD2. V was pared by 2 bases and J by 1 base, with 1 base of the junction left unmatched. This CDR3 is 15 amino acids long. CDR1 and CDR2 (germline): SGHTA, FQGTGA. The CDR3 loop is CASSLERGNTGELFF. Here the CDR3 DNA reads TGTGCCAGCAGCTTAGAGCGGGGGAACACCGGGGAGCTGTTTTTT.